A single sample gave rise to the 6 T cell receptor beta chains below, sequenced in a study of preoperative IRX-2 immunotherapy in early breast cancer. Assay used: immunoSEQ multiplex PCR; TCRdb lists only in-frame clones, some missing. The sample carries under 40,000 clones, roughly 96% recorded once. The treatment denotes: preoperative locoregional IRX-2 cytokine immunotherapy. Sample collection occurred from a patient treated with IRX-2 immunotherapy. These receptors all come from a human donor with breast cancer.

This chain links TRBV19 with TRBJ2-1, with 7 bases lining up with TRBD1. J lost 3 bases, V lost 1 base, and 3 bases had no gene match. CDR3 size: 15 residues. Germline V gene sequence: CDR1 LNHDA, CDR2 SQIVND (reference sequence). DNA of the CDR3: TGTGCCAGTAGTATAGGGTCAGGGGGCTACAATGAGCAGTTCTTC. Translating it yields CASSIGSGGYNEQFF.

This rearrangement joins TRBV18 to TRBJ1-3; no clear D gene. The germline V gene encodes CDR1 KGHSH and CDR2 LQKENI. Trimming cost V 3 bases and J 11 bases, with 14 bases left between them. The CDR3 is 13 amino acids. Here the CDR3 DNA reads TGTGCCAGCTCACCGACCCCGGAGGGCGCCATATATTTT. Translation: CASSPTPEGAIYF.

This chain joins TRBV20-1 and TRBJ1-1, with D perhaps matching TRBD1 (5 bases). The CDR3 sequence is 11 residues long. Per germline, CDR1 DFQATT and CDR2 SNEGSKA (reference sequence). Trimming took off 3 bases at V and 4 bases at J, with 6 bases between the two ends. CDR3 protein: CSARGRTEAFF. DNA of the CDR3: TGCAGTGCTAGGGGACGCACTGAAGCTTTCTTT.

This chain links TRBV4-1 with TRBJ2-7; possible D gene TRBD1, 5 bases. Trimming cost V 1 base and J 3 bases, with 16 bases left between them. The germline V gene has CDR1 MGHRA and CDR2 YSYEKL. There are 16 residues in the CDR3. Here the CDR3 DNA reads TGCGCCAGCAGCCAAGGACAGCCCTTACCGATCTACGAGCAGTACTTC. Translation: CASSQGQPLPIYEQYF.

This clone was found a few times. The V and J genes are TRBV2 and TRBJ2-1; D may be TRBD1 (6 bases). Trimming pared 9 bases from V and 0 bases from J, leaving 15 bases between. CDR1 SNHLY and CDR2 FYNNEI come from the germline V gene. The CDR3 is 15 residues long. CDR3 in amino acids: CASVRDTDSYNEQFF. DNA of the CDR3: TGTGCCAGTGTACGGGACACCGACTCCTACAATGAGCAGTTCTTC.

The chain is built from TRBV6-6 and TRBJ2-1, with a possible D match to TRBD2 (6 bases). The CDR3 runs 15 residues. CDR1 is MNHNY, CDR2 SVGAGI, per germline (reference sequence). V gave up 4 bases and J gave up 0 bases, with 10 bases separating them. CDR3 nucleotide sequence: TGTGCCAGCAGTTTAGCGGATAGCTCCTACAATGAGCAGTTCTTC. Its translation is CASSLADSSYNEQFF.